This passage covers 25 T cell receptor beta chains from one sample sequenced in a study of T cell responses to AZD1222 COVID-19 vaccine. Assay used: immunoSEQ multiplex PCR; TCRdb lists only in-frame clones, some missing. In the table there are 100,000 or so clones, about 87% of which are singletons. The sequences come from peripheral blood, collected on day 0 of AZD1222 vaccination. The receptors were sampled from an adult in good health.

V gene TRBV12-3 or TRBV12-4 combines with J gene TRBJ1-2, with TRBD1 matching over 9 bases. There are 13 residues in the CDR3. The J segment lost 8 bases and the V segment lost 5 bases, leaving 6 bases of the junction unmatched. In nucleotides, the CDR3 is TGTGCCAGCAGTCATACAGGGGGCGACGGCTACACCTTC. The encoded protein is CASSHTGGDGYTF.

The chain employs TRBV4-3 and TRBJ2-3; D not resolved. The CDR3 sequence is 13 residues long. Germline CDR1 is LGHNA and CDR2 is YSLEER. With 0 bases removed from V and 5 bases from J, the gap between germline ends came to 6 bases. The CDR3 DNA reads as TGCGCCAGCAGCCAAGACTACCGAGATACGCAGTATTTT. The encoded protein is CASSQDYRDTQYF.

The rearrangement joins TRBV5-1 to TRBJ1-1, with D uncertain. Trimming cost V 1 base and J 4 bases, with 11 bases left between them. The CDR3 spans 14 residues. Germline CDR1 and CDR2: SGHRS and YFSETQ. The CDR3 here is CASSLFQSGTEAFF. The CDR3 DNA sequence: TGCGCCAGCAGCTTGTTCCAGTCTGGCACTGAAGCTTTCTTT.

This clone came up once. The chain employs TRBV29-1 and TRBJ1-2, with a weak D call TRBD1 (5 bases). Per the germline V gene, CDR1 is SQVTM and CDR2 is ANQGSEA. Trimming removed 3 bases from V and 2 bases from J, with 7 bases in between. There are 12 residues in the CDR3. CDR3 region: CSVDEGNYGYTF. The CDR3 DNA is TGCAGCGTTGACGAGGGGAACTATGGCTACACCTTC.

The chain couples TRBV23-1 to TRBJ1-4; D ambiguous. TRBV23-1 is noted as an ORF with a role that remains uncertain. V was trimmed by 4 bases and J by 5 bases, leaving 17 bases between them. CDR3 size: 16 residues. CDR3 sequence (DNA): TGCGCCAGCAGTCGGGCACAGCGGGCGTTGAATGAAAAACTGTTTTTT. Amino acids: CASSRAQRALNEKLFF.

The chain has TRBV7-9 and TRBJ2-7, with TRBD1 as a possible D gene (5 bases). The CDR3 contains 14 residues. Germline V CDR1 and CDR2: SEHNR, FQNEAQ (reference sequence). Between the trimmed V and J ends, which lost 5 bases and 5 bases, there was a span of 16 bases. CDR3 sequence: CASSADTVVNEQYF. The CDR3 nucleotides are TGTGCCAGCAGCGCGGACACGGTGGTAAACGAGCAGTACTTC.

This clone turned up a few times. The V call is TRBV6-1, the J call TRBJ1-1; 12 bases align to TRBD1. V lost 3 bases, J lost 10 bases, and 3 bases stayed unmatched. The CDR3 covers 13 residues. Germline CDR1 reads MNHNS; CDR2 reads SASEGT. CDR3 DNA: TGTGCCAGCAGTGATAGGGACAGGGGGCGAGCTTTCTTT. It translates to CASSDRDRGRAFF.

The chain is built from TRBV19 and TRBJ2-2; D not certain. The CDR3 is 15 residues long. Germline V lookup: CDR1 LNHDA, CDR2 SQIVND (reference sequence). The V end lost 4 bases, the J end lost 1 base, and 10 bases lay between the germline ends. CDR3 region: CASSKSTVNTGELFF. CDR3 DNA sequence: TGTGCCAGTAGTAAATCGACTGTGAACACCGGGGAGCTGTTTTTT.

The chain joins TRBV6-5 to TRBJ1-5; TRBD1 aligns across 7 bases. CDR1 MNHEY and CDR2 SVGAGI come from the germline V gene. The CDR3 covers 12 residues. Unmatched junction bases numbered 5, after V lost 10 bases and J lost 5 bases. Here the CDR3 DNA reads TGTGCCACCAGGGGGGGGGATCAGCCCCAGCATTTT. This gives the protein CATRGGDQPQHF.

Remarks on this clone: The same CDR3 arises from other DNA sequences in this sample as well. V and J are TRBV30 and TRBJ1-2, with 7 bases aligning to TRBD1. The CDR3 spans 12 residues. CDR1 is GTSNPN, CDR2 SVGIG, per germline (reference sequence). J gave up 5 bases and V 2 bases, and 2 bases lay outside the gene matches. CDR3 amino acids: CAWSPGGYGYTF. Written as DNA, the CDR3 is TGTGCCTGGAGTCCAGGGGGATATGGCTACACCTTC.

The chain carries TRBV5-5 and TRBJ1-4; no reliable D call. CDR1 and CDR2 from the germline V gene are SGHKS and YYEKEE (reference sequence). There are 14 residues in the CDR3. The V end lost 0 bases, the J end lost 4 bases, and 7 bases lay between the germline ends. The CDR3 sequence: CASSLGRFNEKLFF. Here the CDR3 DNA reads TGTGCCAGCAGCTTGGGACGGTTTAATGAAAAACTGTTTTTT.

V usage is TRBV7-3 and J usage is TRBJ1-1, with 9 bases matching TRBD1. Per germline, CDR1 SGHTA and CDR2 FQGTGA. The CDR3 length is 13 residues. V lost 5 bases and J lost 8; bases outside the gene matches: 6. The CDR3 nucleotides read TGTGCCAGCAGCCCTCGGACAGGGGCAGAAGCTTTCTTT. This sequence encodes CASSPRTGAEAFF.

This clone was found once. The genes are TRBV5-1 and TRBJ2-7, with D tentatively TRBD2 (7 bases). The germline V gene encodes CDR1 SGHRS and CDR2 YFSETQ. Trimming pared 4 bases from V and 7 bases from J, leaving 18 bases between. This CDR3 has 14 residues. CDR3 nucleotide sequence: TGCGCCAGCAGCGGGGCGGGGGCATCCCGGGAGCAGTACTTC. As protein: CASSGAGASREQYF.

This sequence joins TRBV24-1 and TRBJ2-3; 7 nucleotides match TRBD1. The V and J ends lost 8 bases and 0 bases, in that order; junction bases with no gene match: 10. The V gene's germline CDR1 is KGHDR and CDR2 SFDVKD. This CDR3 contains 16 residues. Here the CDR3 reads CATIWTGFNSTDTQYF. CDR3 nucleotides: TGTGCCACCATCTGGACAGGTTTTAATAGCACAGATACGCAGTATTTT.

This chain uses TRBV2 with TRBJ2-7, with 10 bases identical to TRBD1. The CDR3 covers 14 residues. The germline V gene encodes CDR1 SNHLY and CDR2 FYNNEI. The junction had 5 bases not matched to a gene; V was cut back by 6 bases and J by 3 bases. This CDR3 is CASSRGQGDYEQYF. In nucleotides, the CDR3 is TGTGCCAGCAGCAGAGGACAGGGGGACTACGAGCAGTACTTC.

This chain joins TRBV5-1 and TRBJ2-2; D possibly corresponds to TRBD2 (6 bases). Germline V gene lookup returns CDR1 SGHRS and CDR2 YFSETQ. V lost 5 bases and J lost 7, with 18 bases in between. The CDR3 length is 15 residues. In nucleotides, the CDR3 is TGCGCCAGCAGTCCGTTGCGGGGACTGGTCGGGGAGCTGTTTTTT. Protein: CASSPLRGLVGELFF.

The chain employs TRBV5-1 and TRBJ1-4; no definite D call. The CDR3 runs to 15 residues. V was cut by 0 bases and J by 0 bases, with 6 bases left in between. In germline, CDR1 is SGHRS, CDR2 YFSETQ. CDR3 bases: TGCGCCAGCAGCTTGGATGCGGCAACTAATGAAAAACTGTTTTTT. Its protein is CASSLDAATNEKLFF.

This clone turned up a few times. The chain recombines TRBV12-3 or TRBV12-4 with TRBJ1-1; D unclear. CDR3 length: 13 amino acids. Trimming cost V 5 bases and J 1 base, with 8 bases left between them. CDR3 protein: CASSRATNTEAFF. DNA of the CDR3: TGTGCCAGCAGTCGGGCGACGAACACTGAAGCTTTCTTT.

The chain is built from TRBV14 and TRBJ1-5; 9 bases line up with TRBD1. Trimming removed 0 bases from V and 4 bases from J; junction bases left unmatched: 16. The CDR3 has 20 residues. Germline V CDR1 and CDR2: SGHDN, FVKESK. CDR3 in amino acids: CASSQDRDREIKAENQPQHF. DNA for the CDR3: TGTGCCAGCAGCCAAGACAGGGACAGGGAAATTAAGGCTGAAAATCAGCCCCAGCATTTT.

The V call is TRBV24-1, the J call TRBJ1-2; no definite D call. Germline V CDR1 and CDR2: KGHDR, SFDVKD. The V end was cut by 5 bases, the J end by 3 bases, with 9 bases between. CDR3 length: 13 amino acids. CDR3 DNA: TGTGCCACCAGTGGTCACCTGGACTATGGCTACACCTTC. Residues: CATSGHLDYGYTF.

This clone was observed once. CDR3 amino acids: CASSLASGGFYEQYF. In DNA, the CDR3 is TGTGCCAGCAGCTTAGCTAGCGGGGGCTTCTACGAGCAGTACTTC. V gene TRBV7-2 combines with J gene TRBJ2-7, with 9 bases aligning to TRBD2. The CDR3 totals 15 residues. Germline-derived CDR1 and CDR2 are SGHTA and FQGNSA. J was trimmed by 3 bases and V by 0 bases; bases with no gene match: 3.

The chain employs TRBV5-1 and TRBJ2-2; D not resolved. V was cut by 4 bases and J by 1 base, with 8 bases left in between. The CDR3 runs 14 residues. CDR1 is SGHRS, CDR2 YFSETQ, per germline. The CDR3 is CASSPLQNTGELFF. The DNA for the CDR3 is TGCGCCAGCAGCCCCCTCCAGAACACCGGGGAGCTGTTTTTT.

This chain joins TRBV29-1 and TRBJ1-5, with 9 bases that match TRBD1. The CDR3 length is 15 residues. V dropped 5 bases and J dropped 9; count of bases not matched to a gene: 14. CDR1 and CDR2 (germline): SQVTM, ANQGSEA. For the CDR3, the DNA is TGCAGCGTTACAACAGGGGGCGCTTCCTCTCTGCCCCAGCATTTT. Translation: CSVTTGGASSLPQHF.

The V and J genes are TRBV5-5 and TRBJ2-1, with 8 bases that match TRBD1. The CDR3 totals 15 residues. With V trimmed by 0 bases and J by 7 bases, 6 bases remained unmatched. Germline values: CDR1 SGHKS, CDR2 YYEKEE (reference sequence). In nucleotides, the CDR3 is TGTGCCAGCAGCTTGGCAGGGGGCGCGAGTAATGAGCAGTTCTTC. Protein sequence: CASSLAGGASNEQFF.

This sequence joins TRBV30 and TRBJ1-2, with D uncertain. CDR3 length: 13 amino acids. Germline V gene data show CDR1 as GTSNPN and CDR2 as SVGIG (reference sequence). V lost 2 bases to trimming and J lost 5 bases, with 12 bases between them. For the CDR3, the DNA is TGTGCCTGGAGTAAAGGGAACAGATATGGCTACACCTTC. Residues: CAWSKGNRYGYTF. The variable domain in full, completed from reference TRBV30 and TRBJ1-2, reads SQTIHQWPATLVQPVGSPLSLECTVEGTSNPNLYWYRQAAGRGLQLLFYSVGIGQISSEVPQNLSASRPQDRQFILSSKKLLLSDSGFYLCAWSKGNRYGYTFGSGTRLTVV.